The 32 T cell receptor beta chains presented below share a single source sample, sequenced in a study of T cells in narcolepsy. The method was immunoSEQ multiplex PCR; TCRdb's version includes in-frame clones alone and lacks a portion of them. The sample gives about 35,000 clones, approximately 80% of which show up once; 1% to 1.2% is in the top ten. Sequencing was performed on memory (CD45RA-) CD4+ T cells from blood. The receptor set was obtained from a human donor in good health.

This sequence joins TRBV4-3 and TRBJ1-2, with a tentative D call TRBD1 (5 bases). V was trimmed by 2 bases and J by 8 bases, leaving 15 bases between them. The CDR3 runs 14 residues. Germline V gene data show CDR1 as LGHNA and CDR2 as YSLEER. The CDR3 loop is CASSQPWGGGGYTF. CDR3 DNA: TGCGCCAGCAGCCAACCATGGGGGGGAGGCGGCTACACCTTC.

The chain combines TRBV10-3 with TRBJ2-5, with TRBD1 matching over 9 bases. Trimming removed 6 bases from V and 5 bases from J; junction bases left unmatched: 4. The CDR3 is made up of 13 amino acids. Germline V gene sequence: CDR1 ENHRY, CDR2 SYGVKD. This CDR3 reads CAIRTDRGETQYF. CDR3 bases: TGTGCCATCAGGACCGACAGGGGGGAGACCCAGTACTTC.

The chain has TRBV7-8 and TRBJ2-7; 8 bases align to TRBD2. Trimming removed 2 bases from V and 5 bases from J; junction bases left unmatched: 5. From germline, CDR1 is SGHVS and CDR2 FQNEAQ. CDR3 size: 14 residues. The CDR3 sequence: CASSLRTSSHEQYF. CDR3 sequence (DNA): TGTGCCAGCAGCTTAAGGACTAGCAGCCACGAGCAGTACTTC.

The chain employs TRBV5-1 and TRBJ2-7; the match to TRBD1 covers 10 bases. Germline V lookup: CDR1 SGHRS, CDR2 YFSETQ. The CDR3 runs to 22 residues. Trimming removed 0 bases from V and 0 bases from J; junction bases left unmatched: 21. CDR3 protein: CASSLGSASGTGAFSSSYEQYF. CDR3 bases: TGCGCCAGCAGCTTGGGGTCCGCTTCCGGGACAGGGGCTTTCTCTAGCTCCTACGAGCAGTACTTC.

The gene calls are TRBV5-4 and TRBJ2-7; D is tentatively TRBD1 or TRBD2 (5 bases each). This CDR3 has 15 amino acids. From germline, CDR1 is SGHNT and CDR2 YYREEE (reference sequence). Deletions cut 0 bases from V and 4 bases from J, with 14 bases between. CDR3: CASSLAEGIQYEQYF. For the CDR3, the DNA is TGTGCCAGCAGCTTGGCCGAGGGGATTCAGTACGAGCAGTACTTC.

CDR3 residues: CASSILGRLYNEQFF. CDR3 sequence (DNA): TGTGCCAGTAGTATTCTGGGTCGGCTATACAATGAGCAGTTCTTC. This chain connects TRBV19 to TRBJ2-1; D remains ambiguous. Germline V gene lookup returns CDR1 LNHDA and CDR2 SQIVND (reference sequence). The CDR3 is 15 amino acids. Trimming removed 3 bases from V and 4 bases from J, with 13 bases in between.

The V and J genes are TRBV15 and TRBJ2-1, with TRBD2 matching 9 bases. The CDR3 totals 16 residues. V shed 2 bases and J 5 bases; nucleotides not matched to a gene: 7. CDR1 is LNHNV, CDR2 YYDKDF, per germline (reference sequence). DNA of the CDR3: TGTGCCACCAGCAGATCCGCGGGGGGGGCCCACAATGAGCAGTTCTTC. This gives the protein CATSRSAGGAHNEQFF. The full variable domain, in which reference TRBV15 and TRBJ2-1 provide the parts outside the CDR3, is DAMVIQNPRYQVTQFGKPVTLSCSQTLNHNVMYWYQQKSSQAPKLLFHYYDKDFNNEADTPDNFQSRRPNTSFCFLDIRSPGLGDTAMYLCATSRSAGGAHNEQFFGPGTRLTVL.

The genes are TRBV15 and TRBJ2-5; D gene ambiguous. The germline V and J ends were trimmed by 1 base and 1 base, with 4 bases remaining between them. This CDR3 contains 13 residues. Germline V gene sequence: CDR1 LNHNV, CDR2 YYDKDF (reference sequence). In nucleotides, the CDR3 is TGTGCCACCAGCAGAGTCCCCCAAGAGACCCAGTACTTC. It codes for CATSRVPQETQYF.

The rearrangement uses TRBV14 and TRBJ2-3; maybe TRBD1 (7 bases). This CDR3 region has 16 residues. Trimming shortened V by 4 bases and J by 4 bases, and 18 bases separated the two germline ends. CDR1 and CDR2 from the germline V gene are SGHDN and FVKESK. The CDR3 loop is CASSRERGLAPDTQYF. The CDR3 DNA is TGTGCCAGCAGCCGGGAAAGGGGGCTAGCGCCAGATACGCAGTATTTT.

This clone was seen a handful of times. The J gene is TRBJ1-3, the V gene TRBV4-3; D uncertain. CDR1 LGHNA and CDR2 YSLEER come from the germline V gene. This CDR3 region has 15 residues. With 0 bases removed from V and 0 bases from J, the gap between germline ends came to 6 bases. The CDR3 bases are TGCGCCAGCAGCCAAGAGGGCAGCTCTGGAAACACCATATATTTT. This codes for CASSQEGSSGNTIYF.

The V gene is TRBV2, the J gene TRBJ2-7, with TRBD1 matching 9 bases. There are 13 residues in the CDR3. Germline lookup yields CDR1 SNHLY and CDR2 FYNNEI. J gave up 6 bases and V 5 bases, and 5 bases lay outside the gene matches. CDR3 protein: CASSRTGVGEQYF. Written as DNA, the CDR3 is TGTGCCAGCAGTAGGACAGGGGTGGGCGAGCAGTACTTC.

This clone was seen a handful of times. The chain couples TRBV5-1 to TRBJ1-4, with 7 bases matching TRBD1. The CDR3 length is 15 residues. Germline V CDR1 and CDR2: SGHRS, YFSETQ. V lost 3 bases to trimming and J lost 0 bases; unmatched junction nucleotides: 2. The CDR3 is CASSSGQSTNEKLFF. The DNA for the CDR3 is TGCGCCAGCAGCTCGGGACAGTCAACTAATGAAAAACTGTTTTTT.

The gene calls are TRBV7-9 and TRBJ2-3; TRBD2 is a possible D gene (5 bases). V was trimmed by 5 bases and J by 9 bases, leaving 12 bases between them. Germline loops: CDR1 SEHNR, CDR2 FQNEAQ (reference sequence). The CDR3 has 12 residues. CDR3 coding DNA: TGTGCCAGCAGCCCTCAAGCGGAGACGCAGTATTTT. This codes for CASSPQAETQYF. Together with reference TRBV7-9 and TRBJ2-3, the CDR3 gives the full variable domain: DTGVSQNPRHKITKRGQNVTFRCDPISEHNRLYWYRQTLGQGPEFLTYFQNEAQLEKSRLLSDRFSAERPKGSFSTLEIQRTEQGDSAMYLCASSPQAETQYFGPGTRLTVL.

The chain has TRBV27 and TRBJ2-2; no reliable D call. Germline-derived CDR1 and CDR2 are MNHEY and SMNVEV (reference sequence). The CDR3 has 17 residues. V dropped 5 bases and J dropped 0 bases, with 16 bases sitting between them. The CDR3 region has the DNA TGTGCCAGCAGTACCTTCTCAGGACCTACGAACACCGGGGAGCTGTTTTTT. Its protein is CASSTFSGPTNTGELFF.

V is TRBV19 and J is TRBJ2-5; 7 bases line up with TRBD2. CDR1 and CDR2 from the germline V gene are LNHDA and SQIVND (reference sequence). This CDR3 is 13 amino acids long. Trimming cost V 4 bases and J 4 bases; bases outside gene matches: 3. The CDR3 coding sequence is TGTGCCAGTAGTAGGGCTAGCGGAGAGACCCAGTACTTC. Encoded protein: CASSRASGETQYF.

CDR3 nucleotides: TGTGCCAGCAGCCAAGTGTCCCTAGCCGTGGAGGGAGATACGCAGTATTTT. Amino acid sequence: CASSQVSLAVEGDTQYF. V is TRBV4-2 and J is TRBJ2-3; perhaps TRBD2 as D (6 bases). The CDR3 length is 17 residues. V lost 1 base and J 5 bases, leaving 19 bases between the germline ends. The V gene's germline CDR1 is LGHNA and CDR2 YNFKEQ.

The chain is built from TRBV19 and TRBJ1-2; D may be TRBD1 (6 bases). CDR1 is LNHDA, CDR2 SQIVND, per germline (reference sequence). The V gene lost 3 bases and the J gene lost 6 bases, with 11 bases spanning the gap. The CDR3 contains 13 residues. CDR3 coding DNA: TGTGCCAGTAGTATCCTTAACAGGGATGGCTACACCTTC. Translating it yields CASSILNRDGYTF.

This clone was observed a handful of times. This chain connects TRBV30 to TRBJ2-5; D is unclear. The CDR3 is 10 residues long. V was clipped by 5 bases and J by 4 bases, with 5 bases between them. From germline, CDR1 is GTSNPN and CDR2 SVGIG (reference sequence). CDR3 nucleotides: TGTGCCTGGGCTAGAGAGACCCAGTACTTC. Translation: CAWARETQYF. The whole variable domain, remainder taken from reference TRBV30 and TRBJ2-5, is SQTIHQWPATLVQPVGSPLSLECTVEGTSNPNLYWYRQAAGRGLQLLFYSVGIGQISSEVPQNLSASRPQDRQFILSSKKLLLSDSGFYLCAWARETQYFGPGTRLLVL.

This clone was recorded once. The chain is built from TRBV18 and TRBJ2-2, with D unresolved. The CDR3 spans 15 residues. With 3 bases removed from V and 0 bases from J, the gap between germline ends came to 8 bases. Germline V CDR1 and CDR2: KGHSH, LQKENI. The CDR3 protein is CASSPLITNTGELFF. In DNA, the CDR3 is TGTGCCAGCTCACCTCTCATAACGAACACCGGGGAGCTGTTTTTT.

With respect to this clone: This specimen includes other DNA sequences encoding the same CDR3. The chain recombines TRBV10-3 with TRBJ2-7; 9 nucleotides line up with TRBD2. J gave up 3 bases and V 2 bases, and 5 bases lay outside the gene matches. Germline CDR1 ENHRY, CDR2 SYGVKD. The CDR3 has 15 amino acids. CDR3 amino acids: CAISEKTSGSYEQYF. In DNA, the CDR3 is TGTGCCATCAGTGAGAAGACTAGCGGAAGCTACGAGCAGTACTTC.

This clone has just a few counts. The V gene is TRBV7-2, the J gene TRBJ2-1; 11 nucleotides align to TRBD2. V gave up 5 bases and J gave up 9 bases; unmatched junction bases: 12. The CDR3 contains 16 residues. From germline, CDR1 is SGHTA and CDR2 FQGNSA. CDR3 nucleotide sequence: TGTGCCAGCAGCCCATGGGCTAGCGGGGGGCCAGGTGAGCAGTTCTTC. As protein: CASSPWASGGPGEQFF. The full variable domain, completed using reference TRBV7-2 and TRBJ2-1, is GAGVSQSPSNKVTEKGKDVELRCDPISGHTALYWYRQSLGQGLEFLIYFQGNSAPDKSGLPSDRFSAERTGGSVSTLTIQRTQQEDSAVYLCASSPWASGGPGEQFFGPGTRLTVL.

This clone has a handful of counts. This chain connects TRBV6-5 to TRBJ1-1, with D tentatively TRBD1 (6 bases). The CDR3 consists of 14 residues. The germline CDR1 and CDR2 sequences are MNHEY and SVGAGI. V dropped 5 bases and J dropped 2 bases, with 12 bases sitting between them. CDR3 in DNA: TGTGCCAGCAGTGAACGACAGGTTAACACTGAAGCTTTCTTT. Translated, it gives CASSERQVNTEAFF.

The rearrangement joins TRBV4-3 to TRBJ1-1; 8 positions agree with TRBD1. V shed 0 bases, J shed 13 bases, and the junction held 7 bases outside the gene matches. The CDR3 is made up of 13 amino acids. Germline V gives CDR1 LGHNA, CDR2 YSLEER. In nucleotides, the CDR3 is TGCGCCAGCAGCCAAGAGAGGTGGACAGGGTTTTTCTTT. Protein: CASSQERWTGFFF.

The chain combines TRBV27 with TRBJ2-3; TRBD2 is a possible D gene (7 bases). The germline V gene encodes CDR1 MNHEY and CDR2 SMNVEV (reference sequence). V gave up 6 bases and J gave up 2 bases, with 15 bases separating them. The CDR3 is 15 amino acids. CDR3 DNA sequence: TGTGCCAGCAGCCCCCAGGGGACTATCACAGATACGCAGTATTTT. It yields the protein CASSPQGTITDTQYF.

The CDR3 spells CASSQDTSGWASYEQYF. CDR3 in DNA: TGCGCCAGCAGCCAAGATACCAGCGGGTGGGCCTCCTACGAGCAGTACTTC. The V call is TRBV4-1, the J call TRBJ2-7; possibly TRBD2 for D (6 bases). Trimming removed 0 bases from V and 0 bases from J, with 15 bases in between. Germline CDR1 is MGHRA and CDR2 is YSYEKL. The CDR3 consists of 17 residues.

The sample holds one count of this clone. This sample includes further DNA sequences coding for the same CDR3. The chain carries TRBV5-6 and TRBJ2-7; maybe TRBD1 (5 bases). The V and J ends lost 1 base and 4 bases respectively, with 9 bases between them. Germline lookup yields CDR1 SGHDT and CDR2 YYEEEE. This CDR3 spans 13 amino acids. The CDR3 sequence is CASSLRGSYEQYF. The CDR3 DNA reads TGTGCCAGCAGCTTGAGGGGAAGTTACGAGCAGTACTTC.

The J gene is TRBJ2-3, the V gene TRBV9; 10 nucleotides match TRBD1. The CDR3 extends over 16 amino acids. In germline, CDR1 is SGDLS, CDR2 YYNGEE. J gave up 8 bases and V 4 bases, and 13 bases lay outside the gene matches. DNA for the CDR3: TGTGCCAGCAGCACCAAGACAGGGGGCGAGAAGAGTACGCAGTATTTT. It codes for CASSTKTGGEKSTQYF.

This chain links TRBV28 with TRBJ2-6; 8 bases are a match to TRBD1. CDR1 is MDHEN and CDR2 is SYDVKM in the germline V gene. This CDR3 has 15 residues. V shed 4 bases and J 4 bases; nucleotides not matched to a gene: 3. CDR3 bases: TGTGCCAGCAGTTCTCAGGGGGCCGGGGCCAACGTCCTGACTTTC. As protein: CASSSQGAGANVLTF.

The chain is built from TRBV7-3 and TRBJ1-1, with D possibly matching TRBD1 (5 bases). The CDR3 contains 14 residues. Germline values: CDR1 SGHTA, CDR2 FQGTGA. V was clipped by 0 bases and J by 7 bases, with 12 bases between them. CDR3 amino acids: CASSLTRITGEAFF. CDR3 DNA sequence: TGTGCCAGCAGCTTAACCCGAATCACAGGTGAAGCTTTCTTT.

The V gene is TRBV9, the J gene TRBJ2-7; the match to TRBD2 covers 8 bases. V lost 4 bases to trimming and J lost 7 bases; unmatched junction nucleotides: 13. This CDR3 comprises 15 residues. CDR1 is SGDLS and CDR2 is YYNGEE in the germline V gene. CDR3 bases: TGTGCCAGCAGCACCGGACTAGCCCCCACCGGGGAGCAGTACTTC. Protein product: CASSTGLAPTGEQYF.

V usage is TRBV6-5 and J usage is TRBJ1-1, with 7 positions matching TRBD1. The CDR3 is made up of 13 amino acids. The germline V gene has CDR1 MNHEY and CDR2 SVGAGI. Losses at the gene ends were 7 bases for V and 6 bases for J; bases not matched to a gene: 8. The CDR3 region has the DNA TGTGCCAGCAAACCCCAGGGGGAGGCTGAAGCTTTCTTT. Protein sequence: CASKPQGEAEAFF.

The chain carries TRBV10-1 and TRBJ2-7; D is perhaps TRBD1 or TRBD2 (5 bases each). V was cut by 6 bases and J by 7 bases, with 22 bases left in between. The CDR3 runs 15 residues. CDR1 is WNHNN and CDR2 is SYGVQD in the germline V gene (reference sequence). The CDR3 DNA sequence: TGCGCCAGCAGCTTATCAATTCGGGACGCCTTTGAGCAGTACTTC. As protein: CASSLSIRDAFEQYF.